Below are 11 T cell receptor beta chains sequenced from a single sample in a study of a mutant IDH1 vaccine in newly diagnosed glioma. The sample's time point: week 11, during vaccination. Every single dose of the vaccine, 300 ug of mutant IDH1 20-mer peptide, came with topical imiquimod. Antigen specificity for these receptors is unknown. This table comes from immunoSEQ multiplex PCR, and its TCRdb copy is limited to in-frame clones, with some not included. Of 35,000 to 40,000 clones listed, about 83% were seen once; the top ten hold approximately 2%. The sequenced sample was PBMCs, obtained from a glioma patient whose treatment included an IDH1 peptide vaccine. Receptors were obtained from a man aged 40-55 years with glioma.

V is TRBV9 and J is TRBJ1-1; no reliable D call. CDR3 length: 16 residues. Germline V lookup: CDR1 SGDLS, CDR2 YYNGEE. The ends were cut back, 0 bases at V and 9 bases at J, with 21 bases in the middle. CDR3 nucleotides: TGTGCCAGCAGCGTAGCGAGGGAAGTGGGTGTCCTGAAAGCTTTCTTT. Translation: CASSVAREVGVLKAFF.

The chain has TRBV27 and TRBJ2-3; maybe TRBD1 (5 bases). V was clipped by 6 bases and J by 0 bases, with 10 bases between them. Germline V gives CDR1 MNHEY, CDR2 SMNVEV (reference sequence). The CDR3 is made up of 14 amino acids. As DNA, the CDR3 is TGTGCCAGCAGGGCCAGGGTAAGCACAGATACGCAGTATTTT. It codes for CASRARVSTDTQYF.

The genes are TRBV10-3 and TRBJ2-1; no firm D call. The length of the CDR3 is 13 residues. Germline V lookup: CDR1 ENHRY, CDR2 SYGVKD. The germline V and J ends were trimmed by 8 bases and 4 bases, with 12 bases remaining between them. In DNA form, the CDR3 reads TGTGCCATCGGTCTGACTCTTTACAATGAGCAGTTCTTC. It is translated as CAIGLTLYNEQFF.

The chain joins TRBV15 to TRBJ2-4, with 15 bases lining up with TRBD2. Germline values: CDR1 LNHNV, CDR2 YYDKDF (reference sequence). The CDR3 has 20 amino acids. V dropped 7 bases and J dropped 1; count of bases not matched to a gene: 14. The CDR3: CATTGGGLAGGGFAKNIQYF. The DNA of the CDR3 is TGTGCCACCACCGGGGGAGGACTAGCGGGAGGGGGATTTGCCAAAAACATTCAGTACTTC. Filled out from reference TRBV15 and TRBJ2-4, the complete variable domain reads DAMVIQNPRYQVTQFGKPVTLSCSQTLNHNVMYWYQQKSSQAPKLLFHYYDKDFNNEADTPDNFQSRRPNTSFCFLDIRSPGLGDTAMYLCATTGGGLAGGGFAKNIQYFGAGTRLSVL.

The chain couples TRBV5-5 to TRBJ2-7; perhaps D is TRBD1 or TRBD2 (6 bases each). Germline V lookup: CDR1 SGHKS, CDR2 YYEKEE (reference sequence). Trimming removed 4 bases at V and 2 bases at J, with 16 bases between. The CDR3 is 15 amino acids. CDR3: CASSLGGRAAYEQYF. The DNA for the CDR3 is TGTGCCAGCAGCCTGGGGGGCAGGGCCGCCTACGAGCAGTACTTC.

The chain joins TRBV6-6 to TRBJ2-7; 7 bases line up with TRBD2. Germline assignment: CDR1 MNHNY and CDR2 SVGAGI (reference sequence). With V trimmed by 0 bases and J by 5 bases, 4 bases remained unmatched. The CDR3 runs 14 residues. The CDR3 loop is CASSYSGGTNEQYF. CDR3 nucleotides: TGTGCCAGCAGTTACTCGGGGGGGACTAACGAGCAGTACTTC.

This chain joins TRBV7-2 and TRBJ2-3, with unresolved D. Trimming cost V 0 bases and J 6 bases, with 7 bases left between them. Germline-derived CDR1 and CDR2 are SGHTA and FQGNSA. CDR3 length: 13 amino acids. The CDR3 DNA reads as TGTGCCAGCAGCTTAGCAGACTCGGATACGCAGTATTTT. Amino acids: CASSLADSDTQYF. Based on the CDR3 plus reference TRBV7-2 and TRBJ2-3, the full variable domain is GAGVSQSPSNKVTEKGKDVELRCDPISGHTALYWYRQSLGQGLEFLIYFQGNSAPDKSGLPSDRFSAERTGGSVSTLTIQRTQQEDSAVYLCASSLADSDTQYFGPGTRLTVL.

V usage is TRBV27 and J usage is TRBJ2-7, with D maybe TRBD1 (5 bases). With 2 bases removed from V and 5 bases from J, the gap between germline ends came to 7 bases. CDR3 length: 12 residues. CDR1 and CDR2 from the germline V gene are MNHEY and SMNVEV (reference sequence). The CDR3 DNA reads TGTGCCAGCAGTTTAGGGGCCCACGAGCAGTACTTC. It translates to CASSLGAHEQYF.

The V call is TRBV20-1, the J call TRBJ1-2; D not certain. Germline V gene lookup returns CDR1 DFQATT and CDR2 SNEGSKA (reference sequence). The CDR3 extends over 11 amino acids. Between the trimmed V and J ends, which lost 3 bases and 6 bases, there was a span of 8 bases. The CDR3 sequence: CSARQADGYTF. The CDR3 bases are TGCAGTGCTAGGCAGGCGGATGGCTACACCTTC.

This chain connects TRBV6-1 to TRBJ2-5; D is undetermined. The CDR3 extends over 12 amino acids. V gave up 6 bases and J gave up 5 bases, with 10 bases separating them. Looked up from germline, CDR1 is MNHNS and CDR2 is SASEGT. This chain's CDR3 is CASRPFRETQYF. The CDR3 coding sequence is TGTGCCAGCAGACCTTTTCGGGAGACCCAGTACTTC.

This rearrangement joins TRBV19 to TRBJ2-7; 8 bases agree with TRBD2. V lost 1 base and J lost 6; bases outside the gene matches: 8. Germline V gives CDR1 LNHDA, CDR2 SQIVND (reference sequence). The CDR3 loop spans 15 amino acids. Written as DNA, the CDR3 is TGTGCCAGTAGTATAGTCCCCGGGAGGGCTCTCGAGCAGTACTTC. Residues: CASSIVPGRALEQYF. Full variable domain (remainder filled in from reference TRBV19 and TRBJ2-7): DGGITQSPKYLFRKEGQNVTLSCEQNLNHDAMYWYRQDPGQGLRLIYYSQIVNDFQKGDIAEGYSVSREKKESFPLTVTSAQKNPTAFYLCASSIVPGRALEQYFGPGTRLTVT.